Listed here are 20 T cell receptor beta chains from one sample, sequenced in a study of blood T cells in healthy people across ages. Next came a second PCR, run for about 6 to 11 cycles, which used a sample-barcoded 5' primer along with a J-beta primer mix. MiXCR was run by TCRdb on the 5' RACE reads, yielding one entry per CDR3 protein. The sample holds about 380,000 distinct CDR3 sequences, about half seen once. The sequencing input was blood. All receptors come from a man aged 55 to 70 in good health.

This clonotype was counted only a few times. The chain recombines TRBV11-2 with TRBJ2-1; D is unresolved. This CDR3 region has 11 residues. The germline V gene has CDR1 SGHAT and CDR2 FQNNGV. Between the trimmed V and J ends, which lost 4 bases and 6 bases, there was a span of 4 bases. The CDR3 nucleotides read TGTGCCAGCAGCTCAACCAATGAGCAGTTCTTC. Translated: CASSSTNEQFF.

The count of this clonotype is one. Here the CDR3 reads CASSLEQSRYGYTF. For the CDR3, the DNA is TGTGCCAGCAGCTTAGAACAGTCTCGTTATGGCTACACCTTC. The gene calls are TRBV7-9 and TRBJ1-2, with D unclear. The germline CDR1 and CDR2 sequences are SEHNR and FQNEAQ (reference sequence). V lost 1 base to trimming and J lost 5 bases, with 11 bases between them. This CDR3 is 14 amino acids long.

The chain links TRBV5-1 to TRBJ2-1; 8 bases map to TRBD2. There are 16 residues in the CDR3. Trimming at V came to 3 bases and at J to 12 bases, leaving 17 bases not matched to a gene. Germline CDR1 SGHRS, CDR2 YFSETQ. CDR3 region: CASSSEVLAGPFAQFF. CDR3 sequence (DNA): TGCGCCAGCAGCTCGGAAGTGTTAGCGGGGCCTTTTGCGCAGTTCTTC.

This clonotype was detected only a few times. The chain joins TRBV7-2 to TRBJ1-2, with TRBD1 identical over 8 bases. The V gene end was trimmed by 5 bases and the J gene end by 8 bases; junction bases not matched to a gene: 10. The CDR3 is 14 residues long. Germline CDR1 and CDR2: SGHTA and FQGNSA. Written as DNA, the CDR3 is TGTGCCAGCAGCCCGCCGGGACAGGTTGGGGGCTACACCTTC. The encoded protein is CASSPPGQVGGYTF.

The chain combines TRBV28 with TRBJ2-3, with D unresolved. From germline, CDR1 is MDHEN and CDR2 SYDVKM. The V gene lost 3 bases and the J gene lost 4 bases, with 11 bases spanning the gap. The CDR3 is 14 amino acids. CDR3: CASSLGFWADTQYF. DNA of the CDR3: TGTGCCAGCAGTTTGGGGTTTTGGGCAGATACGCAGTATTTT.

This clonotype showed up just once. This chain uses TRBV12-3 or TRBV12-4 with TRBJ2-3; TRBD2 matches 9 bases. This CDR3 is 16 amino acids long. V gave up 3 bases and J gave up 0 bases; unmatched junction bases: 4. CDR3 region: CASSFRRGGSTDTQYF. The CDR3 region has the DNA TGTGCCAGCAGTTTTAGGCGGGGGGGTAGCACAGATACGCAGTATTTT.

This clonotype was detected only a few times. CDR3 in DNA: TGCAGTGCTAGACCGCGGACAGGGGCGCCTGAGACCCAGTACTTC. Residues: CSARPRTGAPETQYF. The chain employs TRBV20-1 and TRBJ2-5; 9 nucleotides agree with TRBD1. Trimming cost V 2 bases and J 5 bases; bases outside gene matches: 9. This CDR3 has 15 amino acids. From germline, CDR1 is DFQATT and CDR2 SNEGSKA (reference sequence).

The CDR3 sequence: CAIRVAGGSYEQYF. The CDR3, as DNA: TGTGCCATCAGGGTAGCGGGAGGTTCCTACGAGCAGTACTTC. The chain carries TRBV10-3 and TRBJ2-7; 10 bases are shared with TRBD2. Per germline, CDR1 ENHRY and CDR2 SYGVKD. The CDR3 sequence is 14 residues long. V gave up 6 bases and J gave up 1 base; unmatched junction bases: 3.

The J gene is TRBJ2-5, the V gene TRBV4-3; D is undetermined. The CDR3 contains 14 residues. Germline CDR1 is LGHNA and CDR2 is YSLEER. Trimming shortened V by 6 bases and J by 5 bases, and 16 bases separated the two germline ends. The CDR3 is CASSLYTVGETQYF. The CDR3 DNA is TGCGCCAGCAGTCTGTATACGGTGGGGGAGACCCAGTACTTC.

The CDR3 DNA is TGTGCCAGCAGCCTCATGGCTAGCGGGAGGGGTGAGCAGTTCTTC. As protein: CASSLMASGRGEQFF. The genes are TRBV7-2 and TRBJ2-1; 12 bases align to TRBD2. The CDR3 is 15 residues long. In germline, CDR1 is SGHTA, CDR2 FQGNSA. J lost 9 bases, V lost 5 bases, and 8 bases had no gene match.

This clonotype has a handful of counts. V and J are TRBV12-3 or TRBV12-4 and TRBJ2-1; no definite D call. The closer fit of TRBJ2-7 to the DNA end suggests the J call may be wrong. CDR3 length: 16 amino acids. The CDR3 sequence is CASSSAGDNSYNEQYF. As DNA, the CDR3 is TGTGCCAGCAGCTCCGCTGGAGATAACTCCTACAATGAGCAGTACTTC.

With regard to this clonotype: A junction boundary mismatches the germline segment, possibly from a read error. The V gene is TRBV18, the J gene TRBJ1-1; maybe TRBD1 (6 bases). This CDR3 comprises 13 residues. Germline V CDR1 and CDR2: KGHSH, LQKENI. CDR3 coding DNA: TGCCCCAGCTCACCACAGGGAAACACTGAAGCTTTCTTT. It codes for CPSSPQGNTEAFF.

This clonotype was seen more than once but under ten times. The CDR3 sequence: CASSSRDREETQYF. CDR3 in DNA: TGTGCCAGCAGTTCCCGGGACAGGGAAGAGACCCAGTACTTC. This chain links TRBV28 with TRBJ2-5; 9 bases match TRBD1. After removal of 4 bases from V and 3 bases from J, the junction contained 3 bases not matched to a gene. This CDR3 contains 14 residues. Germline V gives CDR1 MDHEN, CDR2 SYDVKM. Full variable domain (outside the CDR3, taken from reference TRBV28 and TRBJ2-5): DVKVTQSSRYLVKRTGEKVFLECVQDMDHENMFWYRQDPGLGLRLIYFSYDVKMKEKGDIPEGYSVSREKKERFSLILESASTNQTSMYLCASSSRDREETQYFGPGTRLLVL.

The sample holds a few counts of this clonotype. The V call is TRBV7-9, the J call TRBJ2-5; 9 positions match TRBD2. Trimming at V came to 1 base and at J to 5 bases, leaving 8 bases not matched to a gene. The CDR3 contains 16 residues. Per the germline V gene, CDR1 is SEHNR and CDR2 is FQNEAQ (reference sequence). The CDR3 coding sequence is TGTGCCAGCAGCTTAGTTAGCGGGAGTACGAGGGAGACCCAGTACTTC. Translated, it gives CASSLVSGSTRETQYF. Filled out from reference TRBV7-9 and TRBJ2-5, the complete variable domain reads DTGVSQNPRHKITKRGQNVTFRCDPISEHNRLYWYRQTLGQGPEFLTYFQNEAQLEKSRLLSDRFSAERPKGSFSTLEIQRTEQGDSAMYLCASSLVSGSTRETQYFGPGTRLLVL.

This clonotype was picked up a small number of times. The V and J genes are TRBV7-2 and TRBJ2-7; 7 positions agree with TRBD2. The CDR3 has 15 amino acids. The V and J ends lost 5 bases and 4 bases, in that order; junction bases with no gene match: 11. Germline V gives CDR1 SGHTA, CDR2 FQGNSA. The DNA of the CDR3 is TGTGCCAGCAGCCCTGTAGCCGGACTAGTTTACGAGCAGTACTTC. As protein: CASSPVAGLVYEQYF.

The V call is TRBV7-8, the J call TRBJ2-1; 10 nucleotides align to TRBD2. Per the germline V gene, CDR1 is SGHVS and CDR2 is FQNEAQ. Trimming cost V 8 bases and J 9 bases; bases outside gene matches: 16. The CDR3 spans 16 residues. CDR3 nucleotide sequence: TGTGCCAGCTGCCAGCGGGAGGGCCTTCCCGATGGTGAGCAGTTCTTC. As protein: CASCQREGLPDGEQFF.

Details on this clonotype: A much larger clone lies a single base off, so this may be a read error. The rearrangement joins TRBV7-3 to TRBJ2-1; 7 bases match TRBD2. CDR3 length: 14 amino acids. CDR1 is SGHTA, CDR2 FQGTGA, per germline. The chain's CDR3 is CVSSLTAGVTEQFF. The CDR3 DNA reads TGTGTCAGCAGCTTAACGGCGGGAGTGACCGAGCAGTTCTTC.

This clonotype has just a few counts. The V call is TRBV20-1, the J call TRBJ2-1; D perhaps matches TRBD2 (5 bases). The germline V gene has CDR1 DFQATT and CDR2 SNEGSKA (reference sequence). This CDR3 has 14 residues. The V end lost 3 bases, the J end lost 1 base, and 10 bases lay between the germline ends. CDR3 DNA sequence: TGCAGTGCTAGCGACTACCATTCCTACAATGAGCAGTTCTTC. Its translation: CSASDYHSYNEQFF.

The chain uses TRBV9 and TRBJ2-1, with D maybe TRBD2 (6 bases). V lost 5 bases, J lost 3 bases, and 15 bases lay in between. This CDR3 is built from 15 residues. Germline CDR1 reads SGDLS; CDR2 reads YYNGEE. DNA of the CDR3: TGTGCCAGCAGTCCGCTAGCGCTACTCTACAATGAGCAGTTCTTC. Protein product: CASSPLALLYNEQFF.

This sequence joins TRBV28 and TRBJ2-7, with 10 bases that match TRBD2. The closer fit of TRBJ2-5 to the DNA end suggests the J call may be wrong. The CDR3 length is 17 residues. Per germline, CDR1 MDHEN and CDR2 SYDVKM. CDR3 nucleotide sequence: TGTGCCAGTAGATCTCTAGCGGGAGTACTCAGCGGCGAGACCCAGTACTTC. Translation: CASRSLAGVLSGETQYF.